The 17 T cell receptor beta chains in this list originate from one sample, sequenced in a study of spatial heterogeneity in lung cancer. TCRdb passed the 5' RACE reads through MiXCR, listing each CDR3 protein once. The sample records over a thousand distinct CDR3 sequences, around 25% being singletons. Regarding time point: blood at routine non-recurrence follow-up after resection. This sample comprised PBMCs, obtained at follow-up. The receptors were sampled from a male donor with early-stage non-small cell lung cancer.

This clonotype was detected many times. V and J are TRBV2 and TRBJ2-1; TRBD1 matches 7 bases. From germline, CDR1 is SNHLY and CDR2 FYNNEI. This CDR3 has 14 amino acids. V gave up 10 bases and J gave up 6 bases; unmatched junction bases: 12. CDR3 bases: TGTGCCACCAAACCGGACCCAGGGGGCAATGAGCAGTTCTTC. This codes for CATKPDPGGNEQFF.

Judged by abundance, this clonotype is large (0.1 to 1%). The chain combines TRBV19 with TRBJ2-7, with TRBD2 matching over 14 bases. The CDR3 runs to 15 residues. CDR1 is LNHDA and CDR2 is SQIVND in the germline V gene (reference sequence). V gave up 5 bases and J gave up 6 bases; unmatched junction bases: 6. CDR3: CASSSGTSGRSEQYF. CDR3 in DNA: TGTGCCAGTAGTTCCGGGACTAGCGGGAGAAGCGAGCAGTACTTC.

Judged by abundance, this clonotype is medium-sized. The chain recombines TRBV7-9 with TRBJ1-4; no firm D call. The CDR3 is 15 residues long. Germline lookup yields CDR1 SEHNR and CDR2 FQNEAQ (reference sequence). V gave up 5 bases and J gave up 7 bases, with 17 bases separating them. The chain's CDR3 is CASSPYSPEAEKLFF. The DNA for the CDR3 is TGTGCCAGCAGCCCCTACAGCCCCGAAGCTGAAAAACTGTTTTTT.

This clonotype ranks as medium-sized. The germline gene is not matched at one end of the junction; a read error may be the cause. The rearrangement uses TRBV20-1 and TRBJ2-7; 8 bases match TRBD2. CDR1 and CDR2 (germline): DFQATT, SNEGSKA (reference sequence). The CDR3 runs 15 residues. CDR3 nucleotides: TGCAGTGCTGGAGATAGCGGGAAATTCTCCTACGAGCAGTACTTC. Residues: CSAGDSGKFSYEQYF.

This clonotype is deemed medium-sized. This chain joins TRBV7-9 and TRBJ1-5; D not certain. The CDR3 loop spans 17 amino acids. CDR1 is SEHNR and CDR2 is FQNEAQ in the germline V gene (reference sequence). The V and J ends lost 7 bases and 4 bases respectively, with 23 bases between them. CDR3 protein: CASTSYPDLGLNQPQHF. As DNA, the CDR3 is TGTGCCAGCACCTCGTACCCGGACCTCGGCTTGAATCAGCCCCAGCATTTT.

The CDR3 reads CASSPLSQGPSYNEQFF. The CDR3 DNA follows: TGTGCCAGCAGTCCCCTCTCACAGGGGCCCTCTTACAATGAGCAGTTCTTC. The rearrangement uses TRBV28 and TRBJ2-1, with 7 bases lining up with TRBD1. Per germline, CDR1 MDHEN and CDR2 SYDVKM. This CDR3 region has 17 residues. Unmatched junction bases numbered 14, after V lost 5 bases and J lost 4 bases.

This clonotype rates as medium-sized. The V and J genes are TRBV4-1 and TRBJ2-1, with D perhaps given as TRBD1 or TRBD2 (5 bases each). The V end was cut by 6 bases, the J end by 9 bases, with 15 bases between. The germline gives CDR1 MGHRA, CDR2 YSYEKL. This CDR3 has 13 residues. The CDR3 sequence is CASRRDPTSEQFF. The DNA of the CDR3 is TGCGCCAGCAGACGGGACCCCACCAGTGAGCAGTTCTTC.

The chain uses TRBV3-1 and TRBJ2-7, with 9 bases that match TRBD1. CDR3 size: 15 residues. From germline, CDR1 is LGHDT and CDR2 YNNKEL (reference sequence). With V trimmed by 0 bases and J by 2 bases, 2 bases remained unmatched. This chain's CDR3 is CASSQDRTGAYEQYF. CDR3 nucleotides: TGTGCCAGCAGCCAAGATCGGACAGGGGCCTACGAGCAGTACTTC.

This clonotype was observed a handful of times. V and J are TRBV30 and TRBJ2-7, with 9 bases matching TRBD2. The V gene's germline CDR1 is GTSNPN and CDR2 SVGIG (reference sequence). This CDR3 spans 14 amino acids. The J segment lost 7 bases and the V segment lost 3 bases, leaving 10 bases of the junction unmatched. CDR3 nucleotides: TGTGCCTGGAGAGTCACTAGCGGGCCGGGGGAGCAGTACTTC. Its translation is CAWRVTSGPGEQYF.

The rearrangement uses TRBV25-1 and TRBJ2-1, with 9 nucleotides matching TRBD1. Germline V gene data show CDR1 as MGHDK and CDR2 as SYGVNS. This CDR3 spans 16 amino acids. Trimming took 3 bases from V and 8 from J; bases not matched to a gene: 11. The chain's CDR3 is CASSDMFGTGFDEQFF. The CDR3 nucleotides read TGTGCCAGCAGTGATATGTTTGGGACAGGGTTCGATGAGCAGTTCTTC.

This clonotype is labeled large (0.1 to 1%). The V and J genes are TRBV27 and TRBJ1-4, with D possibly being TRBD1 (5 bases). Trimming removed 6 bases from V and 7 bases from J, with 12 bases in between. Per germline, CDR1 MNHEY and CDR2 SMNVEV (reference sequence). The CDR3 has 13 residues. CDR3 loop: CASRGGWSEKLFF. The CDR3 bases are TGTGCCAGCAGGGGGGGATGGAGTGAAAAACTGTTTTTT.

The genes are TRBV2 and TRBJ2-1; unclear D gene. Germline V CDR1 and CDR2: SNHLY, FYNNEI. V gave up 3 bases and J gave up 4 bases, with 10 bases separating them. This CDR3 region has 14 residues. The CDR3 is CASSDGRRYNEQFF. For the CDR3, the DNA is TGTGCCAGCAGTGATGGCAGGCGATACAATGAGCAGTTCTTC.

This clonotype qualifies as large (0.1 to 1%). The CDR3 is CASTTHPGLANEQFF. The CDR3 DNA sequence: TGTGCCAGCACCACACACCCGGGACTAGCGAATGAGCAGTTCTTC. V and J are TRBV7-6 and TRBJ2-1; 10 positions agree with TRBD2. This CDR3 spans 15 amino acids. Germline V gene data show CDR1 as SGHVS and CDR2 as FNYEAQ. The ends lost 7 bases at V and 7 bases at J; junction bases unmatched: 10.

By sample fraction, this clonotype is large (0.1 to 1%). The V call is TRBV27, the J call TRBJ2-2, with 11 bases fitting TRBD2. The germline CDR1 and CDR2 sequences are MNHEY and SMNVEV (reference sequence). The junction had 28 bases not matched to a gene; V was cut back by 7 bases and J by 3 bases. This CDR3 has 23 residues. As DNA, the CDR3 is TGTGCCAGCATTCCCCTCTGGGGGCAGGCAGGGACTAGCGGAACCCCCCACACCGGGGAGCTGTTTTTT. It yields the protein CASIPLWGQAGTSGTPHTGELFF.

This clonotype qualifies as large (0.1 to 1%). The chain uses TRBV30 and TRBJ2-3; tentative D call: TRBD2 (6 bases). This CDR3 comprises 12 residues. Trimming cost V 4 bases and J 3 bases, with 8 bases left between them. CDR1 is GTSNPN and CDR2 is SVGIG in the germline V gene (reference sequence). DNA for the CDR3: TGTGCCTGGAACCGGGAGACAGATACGCAGTATTTT. Amino acids: CAWNRETDTQYF.

The genes are TRBV3-1 and TRBJ1-1; D gene ambiguous. V gave up 1 base and J gave up 1 base, with 4 bases separating them. CDR3 length: 13 residues. Germline V CDR1 and CDR2: LGHDT, YNNKEL (reference sequence). CDR3 nucleotide sequence: TGTGCCAGCAGCCAAGTTCAGAACACTGAAGCTTTCTTT. Its protein is CASSQVQNTEAFF.

This clonotype came up a few times. The J gene is TRBJ2-6, the V gene TRBV6-2 or TRBV6-3, with 10 nucleotides matching TRBD1. Germline lookup yields CDR1 MNHEY and CDR2 SVGEGT. CDR3 length: 18 residues. J gave up 1 base and V 2 bases, and 5 bases lay outside the gene matches. The CDR3 region is CASSYSWDRGSGANVLTF. For the CDR3, the DNA is TGTGCCAGCAGTTACAGCTGGGACAGGGGTTCTGGGGCCAACGTCCTGACTTTC.